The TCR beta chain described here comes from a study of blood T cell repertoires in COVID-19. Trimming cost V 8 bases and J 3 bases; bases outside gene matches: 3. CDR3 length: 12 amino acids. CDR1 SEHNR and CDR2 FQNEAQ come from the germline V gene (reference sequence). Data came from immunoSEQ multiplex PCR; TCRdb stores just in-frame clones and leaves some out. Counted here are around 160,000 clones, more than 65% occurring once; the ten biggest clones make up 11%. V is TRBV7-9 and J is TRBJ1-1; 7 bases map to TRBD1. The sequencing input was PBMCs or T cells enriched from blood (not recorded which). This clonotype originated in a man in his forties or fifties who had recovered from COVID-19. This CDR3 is CASHRGYTEAFF. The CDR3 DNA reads TGTGCCAGCCACAGGGGCTACACTGAAGCTTTCTTT.